These 6 T cell receptor beta chains were all obtained from the same sample, sequenced in a study of blood T cell repertoires in COVID-19. Profiled with immunoSEQ multiplex PCR; TCRdb holds only in-frame clones, not every one. The sample includes roughly 400,000 clones, approximately 87% seen only once; the top ten take 2.3%. Sequenced sample: peripheral blood. The source of these receptors is a woman aged 55-75 years with COVID-19, enrolled during active disease.

This rearrangement joins TRBV6-5 to TRBJ1-2, with D unclear. The CDR3 runs 10 residues. The V gene lost 6 bases and the J gene lost 7 bases, with 6 bases spanning the gap. The germline V gene has CDR1 MNHEY and CDR2 SVGAGI. CDR3 residues: CASRSGGYTF. The CDR3 DNA is TGTGCCAGCAGGAGCGGTGGCTACACCTTC.

The V call is TRBV5-1, the J call TRBJ2-2, with TRBD1 as a possible D gene (5 bases). Germline V lookup: CDR1 SGHRS, CDR2 YFSETQ. V lost 4 bases and J 5 bases, leaving 9 bases between the germline ends. The CDR3 covers 13 residues. The CDR3 DNA reads as TGCGCCAGCAGCAGATCAGGGACCGGGGAGCTGTTTTTT. Translation: CASSRSGTGELFF.

This chain connects TRBV5-5 to TRBJ1-5; TRBD1 is a possible D gene (5 bases). Germline CDR1 SGHKS, CDR2 YYEKEE (reference sequence). The CDR3 spans 15 residues. V was shortened by 0 bases and J by 5 bases, with 12 bases between the two germline ends. CDR3 residues: CASSLAGGSDQPQHF. The DNA for the CDR3 is TGTGCCAGCAGCTTGGCCGGGGGGTCGGATCAGCCCCAGCATTTT.

The chain joins TRBV6-5 to TRBJ1-5; D gene ambiguous. CDR1 and CDR2 (germline): MNHEY, SVGAGI. The V gene lost 6 bases and the J gene lost 4 bases, with 10 bases spanning the gap. The length of the CDR3 is 13 residues. CDR3 loop: CASRGGDNQPQHF. The CDR3 region has the DNA TGTGCCAGCAGAGGCGGGGATAATCAGCCCCAGCATTTT.

The chain combines TRBV29-1 with TRBJ2-7; 13 bases agree with TRBD2. Losses at the gene ends were 4 bases for V and 2 bases for J; bases not matched to a gene: 17. The CDR3 has 19 residues. In germline, CDR1 is SQVTM, CDR2 ANQGSEA. Here the CDR3 reads CSVAGTSGVPHGGTYEQYF. The DNA for the CDR3 is TGCAGCGTTGCCGGGACTAGCGGGGTTCCCCACGGCGGCACCTACGAGCAGTACTTC.

In this sample, this clone turned up once. The V and J genes are TRBV28 and TRBJ1-3, with a tentative D call TRBD1 (6 bases). The CDR3 is 14 residues long. Trimming cost V 6 bases and J 1 base, with 10 bases left between them. CDR1 and CDR2 (germline): MDHEN, SYDVKM. The chain's CDR3 is CASSFTGSGNTIYF. The CDR3 DNA reads as TGTGCCAGCAGCTTCACAGGGTCTGGAAACACCATATATTTT.